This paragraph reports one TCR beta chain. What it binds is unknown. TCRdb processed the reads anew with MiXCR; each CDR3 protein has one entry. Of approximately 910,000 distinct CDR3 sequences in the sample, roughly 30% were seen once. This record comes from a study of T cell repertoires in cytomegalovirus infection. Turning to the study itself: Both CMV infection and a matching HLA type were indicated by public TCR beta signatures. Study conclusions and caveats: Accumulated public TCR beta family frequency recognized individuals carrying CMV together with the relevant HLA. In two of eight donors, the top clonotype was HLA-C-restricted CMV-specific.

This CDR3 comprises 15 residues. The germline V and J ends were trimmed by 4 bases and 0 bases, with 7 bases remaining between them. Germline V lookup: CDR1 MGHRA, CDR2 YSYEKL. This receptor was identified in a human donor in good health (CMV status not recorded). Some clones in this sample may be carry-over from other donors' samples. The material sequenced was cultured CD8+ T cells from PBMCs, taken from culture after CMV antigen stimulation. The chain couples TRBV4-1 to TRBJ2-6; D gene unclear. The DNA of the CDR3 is TGCGCCAGCAGCCCCTTGAACTCTGGGGCCAACGTCCTGACTTTC. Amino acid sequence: CASSPLNSGANVLTF.